The next 32 T cell receptor beta chains were all read from a single sample in a study of T cell changes during pregnancy in multiple sclerosis. Only in-frame clones appear in the TCRdb table, and some are missing; sequencing was by immunoSEQ multiplex PCR. The repertoire includes under 45,000 clones, 89% of them detected once, and under 0.7% sits in the top ten. This material consisted of CD4+ T cells from peripheral blood mononuclear cells, taken in the first trimester of pregnancy. These receptors were taken from a female donor with multiple sclerosis, enrolled in a pregnancy study.

The CDR3 spells CASSPLKGQDHNEKLFF. CDR3 nucleotides: TGTGCCAGCTCACCACTAAAGGGACAGGACCATAATGAAAAACTGTTTTTT. The chain is built from TRBV18 and TRBJ1-4; 8 positions agree with TRBD1. CDR1 is KGHSH and CDR2 is LQKENI in the germline V gene. With 1 base clipped from V and 4 bases from J, the junction kept 8 bases outside the gene matches. The CDR3 contains 17 residues.

In this sample, this clone turned up a few times. V gene TRBV9 combines with J gene TRBJ2-7; 8 nucleotides line up with TRBD1. Germline CDR1 is SGDLS and CDR2 is YYNGEE. V gave up 4 bases and J gave up 6 bases; unmatched junction bases: 9. The CDR3 has 14 residues. The CDR3 bases are TGTGCCAGCAGCTCCTCGACAGGGGTGGGCGAGCAGTACTTC. Translated, it gives CASSSSTGVGEQYF. The whole variable domain, remainder taken from reference TRBV9 and TRBJ2-7, is DSGVTQTPKHLITATGQRVTLRCSPRSGDLSVYWYQQSLDQGLQFLIQYYNGEERAKGNILERFSAQQFPDLHSELNLSSLELGDSALYFCASSSSTGVGEQYFGPGTRLTVT.

The CDR3 spells CASSARDRVFLRYTF. CDR3 bases: TGTGCCAGCAGTGCCCGGGACAGGGTGTTTTTGCGGTACACCTTC. The genes are TRBV2 and TRBJ1-2; 9 bases align to TRBD1. From germline, CDR1 is SNHLY and CDR2 FYNNEI. Losses at the gene ends were 4 bases for V and 11 bases for J; bases not matched to a gene: 14. The CDR3 totals 15 residues.

The genes are TRBV29-1 and TRBJ1-1, with D tentatively TRBD1 (6 bases). This CDR3 contains 14 residues. The ends were cut back, 7 bases at V and 6 bases at J, with 21 bases in the middle. Germline CDR1 and CDR2: SQVTM and ANQGSEA. CDR3 protein: CSASRAGETAEAFF. CDR3 nucleotides: TGCAGCGCCTCACGAGCAGGGGAGACGGCTGAAGCTTTCTTT. Filled out from reference TRBV29-1 and TRBJ1-1, the complete variable domain reads SAVISQKPSRDICQRGTSLTIQCQVDSQVTMMFWYRQQPGQSLTLIATANQGSEATYESGFVIDKFPISRPNLTFSTLTVSNMSPEDSSIYLCSASRAGETAEAFFGQGTRLTVV.

V is TRBV19 and J is TRBJ2-1, with 14 nucleotides matching TRBD2. Germline loops: CDR1 LNHDA, CDR2 SQIVND (reference sequence). Trimming took 2 bases from V and 4 from J; bases not matched to a gene: 4. The CDR3 sequence is 17 residues long. The CDR3 region has the DNA TGTGCCAGTAGTATATGGACTAGCGGGAGGCAATACAATGAGCAGTTCTTC. Its translation: CASSIWTSGRQYNEQFF.

The genes are TRBV29-1 and TRBJ1-2; D not resolved. In germline, CDR1 is SQVTM, CDR2 ANQGSEA. The ends were cut back, 3 bases at V and 6 bases at J, with 5 bases in the middle. The CDR3 is 10 amino acids. In DNA, the CDR3 is TGCAGCGTTGACCGAGATGGCTACACCTTC. Encoded protein: CSVDRDGYTF. The full variable domain, rest sourced from reference TRBV29-1 and TRBJ1-2, is SAVISQKPSRDICQRGTSLTIQCQVDSQVTMMFWYRQQPGQSLTLIATANQGSEATYESGFVIDKFPISRPNLTFSTLTVSNMSPEDSSIYLCSVDRDGYTFGSGTRLTVV.

The chain couples TRBV6-1 to TRBJ1-1, with TRBD1 identical over 7 bases. Germline CDR1 reads MNHNS; CDR2 reads SASEGT. This CDR3 is built from 14 residues. With 4 bases clipped from V and 2 bases from J, the junction kept 4 bases outside the gene matches. CDR3 DNA sequence: TGTGCCAGCAGTGTCGGGACAGTAAACACTGAAGCTTTCTTT. Protein: CASSVGTVNTEAFF.

The chain recombines TRBV6-4 with TRBJ1-2; possibly TRBD1 for D (6 bases). CDR1 and CDR2 from the germline V gene are MRHNA and SNTAGT. This CDR3 contains 13 residues. V lost 6 bases, J lost 2 bases, and 10 bases lay in between. The CDR3 DNA is TGTGCCAGCAGCCGAGGACAGAACTATGGCTACACCTTC. Translation: CASSRGQNYGYTF.

The rearrangement joins TRBV4-2 to TRBJ2-3; TRBD2 aligns across 7 bases. The CDR3 spans 15 residues. The V gene's germline CDR1 is LGHNA and CDR2 YNFKEQ. V was pared by 0 bases and J by 0 bases, with 0 bases of the junction left unmatched. CDR3 sequence: CASSQEGGSTDTQYF. The CDR3 DNA is TGTGCCAGCAGCCAAGAGGGGGGGAGCACAGATACGCAGTATTTT.

The rearrangement joins TRBV6-7 to TRBJ2-4, with 10 positions matching TRBD2. TRBV6-7 is placed among ORFs of uncertain function. The CDR3 is 14 residues long. V was pared by 6 bases and J by 3 bases, with 2 bases of the junction left unmatched. In nucleotides, the CDR3 is TGTGCCAGCAGATCTAGCGGGAGCAAAAACATTCAGTACTTC. Its translation: CASRSSGSKNIQYF.

The chain links TRBV29-1 to TRBJ2-1; 10 positions match TRBD2. The CDR3 covers 19 residues. V shed 0 bases, J shed 8 bases, and the junction held 19 bases outside the gene matches. CDR1 is SQVTM, CDR2 ANQGSEA, per germline. The CDR3, as DNA: TGCAGCGTTGAAGAGTCAAGGGTAGTCAGGACTAGCGGATTGCATGAGCAGTTCTTC. Translating it yields CSVEESRVVRTSGLHEQFF.

The chain has TRBV18 and TRBJ1-5; possibly TRBD1 for D (5 bases). Per the germline V gene, CDR1 is KGHSH and CDR2 is LQKENI. This CDR3 region has 14 residues. With 5 bases removed from V and 4 bases from J, the gap between germline ends came to 12 bases. The DNA for the CDR3 is TGTGCCAGCTCATCGAATCAGGGTAATCAGCCCCAGCATTTT. As protein: CASSSNQGNQPQHF.

The chain joins TRBV4-3 to TRBJ2-4; 8 positions agree with TRBD2. V dropped 0 bases and J dropped 4; count of bases not matched to a gene: 8. The CDR3 runs to 17 residues. In germline, CDR1 is LGHNA, CDR2 YSLEER. CDR3 amino acids: CASSQDLAGGPKNIQYF. The CDR3 nucleotides read TGCGCCAGCAGCCAAGATCTAGCGGGCGGGCCTAAAAACATTCAGTACTTC.

V usage is TRBV19 and J usage is TRBJ2-7; D is unclear. V was shortened by 1 base and J by 0 bases, with 4 bases between the two germline ends. This CDR3 region has 13 residues. From germline, CDR1 is LNHDA and CDR2 SQIVND (reference sequence). Here the CDR3 DNA reads TGTGCCAGTAGTATAGGGGCCTCCTACGAGCAGTACTTC. Amino acid sequence: CASSIGASYEQYF.

The chain combines TRBV7-9 with TRBJ1-2; 7 nucleotides align to TRBD1. This CDR3 contains 13 residues. The V segment lost 2 bases and the J segment 7 bases; nucleotides outside the gene matches: 4. CDR1 is SEHNR and CDR2 is FQNEAQ in the germline V gene (reference sequence). CDR3 sequence: CASSLPGGFGYTF. The DNA of the CDR3 is TGTGCCAGCAGCTTACCAGGGGGGTTTGGCTACACCTTC.

The chain has TRBV5-5 and TRBJ1-1; 7 bases map to TRBD1. This CDR3 region has 18 residues. V shed 4 bases and J 0 bases; nucleotides not matched to a gene: 15. Germline V gene data show CDR1 as SGHKS and CDR2 as YYEKEE (reference sequence). The CDR3 DNA follows: TGTGCCAGCAGCCAGGTTAGGGACAGCCGGAACTTGAACACTGAAGCTTTCTTT. Its translation: CASSQVRDSRNLNTEAFF.

J is TRBJ2-3 and V is TRBV11-3, with D maybe TRBD2 (6 bases). Germline loops: CDR1 SGHNT, CDR2 YENEEA. The CDR3 is 16 amino acids. V lost 5 bases to trimming and J lost 0 bases, with 15 bases between them. The CDR3 nucleotides read TGTGCCAGCAGCCCCTCGACCGGGACTAGCACAGATACGCAGTATTTT. Its protein product is CASSPSTGTSTDTQYF.

The rearrangement joins TRBV7-2 to TRBJ2-1; D gene uncertain. The CDR3 runs to 12 residues. The V end lost 5 bases, the J end lost 4 bases, and 6 bases lay between the germline ends. Germline V CDR1 and CDR2: SGHTA, FQGNSA. In DNA form, the CDR3 reads TGTGCCAGCAGCCAGAAGTACAATGAGCAGTTCTTC. It codes for CASSQKYNEQFF. Full variable domain (remainder filled in from reference TRBV7-2 and TRBJ2-1): GAGVSQSPSNKVTEKGKDVELRCDPISGHTALYWYRQSLGQGLEFLIYFQGNSAPDKSGLPSDRFSAERTGGSVSTLTIQRTQQEDSAVYLCASSQKYNEQFFGPGTRLTVL.

V and J are TRBV27 and TRBJ1-4; a possible D gene is TRBD1 (6 bases). The CDR3 loop spans 15 amino acids. The germline V gene encodes CDR1 MNHEY and CDR2 SMNVEV (reference sequence). Trimming took 5 bases from V and 7 from J, leaving 17 bases between them. The CDR3 loop reads CASSPWGGRGEKLFF. In nucleotides, the CDR3 is TGTGCCAGCAGTCCGTGGGGGGGGCGGGGTGAAAAACTGTTTTTT. Filled out from reference TRBV27 and TRBJ1-4, the complete variable domain reads EAQVTQNPRYLITVTGKKLTVTCSQNMNHEYMSWYRQDPGLGLRQIYYSMNVEVTDKGDVPEGYKVSRKEKRNFPLILESPSPNQTSLYFCASSPWGGRGEKLFFGSGTQLSVL.

The sample holds one count of this clone. This chain joins TRBV18 and TRBJ1-1; D is ambiguous. This CDR3 has 13 residues. The V end was cut by 2 bases, the J end by 8 bases, with 12 bases between. Germline CDR1 is KGHSH and CDR2 is LQKENI. The CDR3 spells CASSPGLPREAFF. CDR3 sequence (DNA): TGTGCCAGCTCACCAGGGCTACCCAGGGAAGCTTTCTTT.

The rearrangement links TRBV7-9 to TRBJ2-3; 7 bases are shared with TRBD2. The CDR3 has 15 amino acids. Germline V gives CDR1 SEHNR, CDR2 FQNEAQ (reference sequence). V shed 4 bases and J 1 base; nucleotides not matched to a gene: 5. The CDR3 bases are TGTGCCAGCAGCTCCCGGGACTACCGCACAGATACGCAGTATTTT. It specifies CASSSRDYRTDTQYF.

This chain joins TRBV28 and TRBJ2-3, with 14 bases matching TRBD2. The J segment lost 3 bases and the V segment lost 7 bases, leaving 15 bases of the junction unmatched. The CDR3 loop spans 19 amino acids. Germline V gene lookup returns CDR1 MDHEN and CDR2 SYDVKM. The CDR3 DNA reads as TGTGCCAGCACCGCAACCGGGACTAGCGGGAGAGGGAGGACAGATACGCAGTATTTT. It encodes CASTATGTSGRGRTDTQYF.

The chain is built from TRBV6-5 and TRBJ2-1, with 8 bases matching TRBD2. The V gene's germline CDR1 is MNHEY and CDR2 SVGAGI. The CDR3 covers 16 residues. J was trimmed by 7 bases and V by 4 bases; bases with no gene match: 12. This CDR3 reads CASSLTMGLGGNEQFF. The DNA for the CDR3 is TGTGCCAGCAGTTTAACAATGGGACTAGGAGGGAATGAGCAGTTCTTC.

The chain carries TRBV19 and TRBJ2-1; 8 bases agree with TRBD2. CDR3 length: 13 residues. From germline, CDR1 is LNHDA and CDR2 SQIVND (reference sequence). V trimming: 9 bases; J trimming: 5 bases; junction bases outside the gene matches: 6. The CDR3 sequence is CASIGLAHNEQFF. The CDR3 DNA reads as TGTGCCAGCATAGGACTAGCTCACAATGAGCAGTTCTTC.

V usage is TRBV11-2 and J usage is TRBJ2-1, with 7 bases that match TRBD2. CDR1 SGHAT and CDR2 FQNNGV come from the germline V gene. Losses at the gene ends were 1 base for V and 4 bases for J; bases not matched to a gene: 1. This CDR3 is 14 amino acids long. CDR3 in amino acids: CASSLAGGYNEQFF. DNA for the CDR3: TGTGCCAGCAGCTTAGCGGGAGGATACAATGAGCAGTTCTTC.

V usage is TRBV7-3 and J usage is TRBJ2-5, with 10 bases aligning to TRBD1. Germline assignment: CDR1 SGHTA and CDR2 FQGTGA. The CDR3 extends over 13 amino acids. With V trimmed by 5 bases and J by 4 bases, 1 base remained unmatched. Written as DNA, the CDR3 is TGTGCCAGCAGCAGGGACAGGGGAGAGACCCAGTACTTC. Amino acids: CASSRDRGETQYF.

V is TRBV30 and J is TRBJ1-5, with D unclear. CDR3 size: 14 residues. Germline V lookup: CDR1 GTSNPN, CDR2 SVGIG (reference sequence). The V gene lost 0 bases and the J gene lost 6 bases, with 12 bases spanning the gap. As DNA, the CDR3 is TGTGCCTGGAGTGTAAGTGGAGGGCTTCAGCCCCAGCATTTT. It encodes CAWSVSGGLQPQHF.

The J gene is TRBJ2-3, the V gene TRBV9; 12 nucleotides match TRBD2. The V gene end was trimmed by 3 bases and the J gene end by 3 bases; junction bases not matched to a gene: 11. The germline gives CDR1 SGDLS, CDR2 YYNGEE. This CDR3 spans 18 amino acids. The CDR3 loop reads CASSGFTSGRKSTDTQYF. The CDR3 region has the DNA TGTGCCAGCAGCGGATTCACTAGCGGGAGGAAATCAACAGATACGCAGTATTTT.

The table lists this clone with a count of one. The chain couples TRBV5-5 to TRBJ2-7; a weak D match, TRBD1 (6 bases). V shed 0 bases and J shed 2 bases, with 12 bases lying between them. This CDR3 has 15 amino acids. Germline CDR1 reads SGHKS; CDR2 reads YYEKEE (reference sequence). The CDR3 DNA follows: TGTGCCAGCAGCTTGGTGGGACACACAACCTACGAGCAGTACTTC. The encoded protein is CASSLVGHTTYEQYF. The full variable domain, rest sourced from reference TRBV5-5 and TRBJ2-7, is DAGVTQSPTHLIKTRGQQVTLRCSPISGHKSVSWYQQVLGQGPQFIFQYYEKEERGRGNFPDRFSARQFPNYSSELNVNALLLGDSALYLCASSLVGHTTYEQYFGPGTRLTVT.

This sequence joins TRBV19 and TRBJ2-1; 10 bases agree with TRBD2. The CDR3 spans 15 residues. V gave up 2 bases and J gave up 9 bases; unmatched junction bases: 7. The germline gives CDR1 LNHDA, CDR2 SQIVND (reference sequence). The CDR3 nucleotides are TGTGCCAGTAGTATATGGGGGACTAGCGAGGGTGAGCAGTTCTTC. Translating gives CASSIWGTSEGEQFF. The full variable domain, its missing parts supplied by reference TRBV19 and TRBJ2-1, is DGGITQSPKYLFRKEGQNVTLSCEQNLNHDAMYWYRQDPGQGLRLIYYSQIVNDFQKGDIAEGYSVSREKKESFPLTVTSAQKNPTAFYLCASSIWGTSEGEQFFGPGTRLTVL.

The V gene is TRBV9, the J gene TRBJ1-1; D might be TRBD1 (6 bases). The CDR3 spans 14 residues. Germline V CDR1 and CDR2: SGDLS, YYNGEE. With 4 bases removed from V and 8 bases from J, the gap between germline ends came to 18 bases. The CDR3 reads CASSTGGQYPEAFF. DNA of the CDR3: TGTGCCAGCAGCACGGGTGGACAGTATCCCGAAGCTTTCTTT.

The CDR3 sequence is CASSPGQGGYGYTF. The CDR3 DNA reads TGTGCCAGCTCACCTGGACAGGGGGGCTATGGCTACACCTTC. The chain has TRBV18 and TRBJ1-2; 10 nucleotides align to TRBD1. V gave up 3 bases and J gave up 4 bases; unmatched junction bases: 2. Germline-derived CDR1 and CDR2 are KGHSH and LQKENI. The length of the CDR3 is 14 residues.